This T cell receptor (beta chain) was recorded in a study of blood T cells in healthy people across ages. General study results and limits: More naive CD4+ cells and higher diversity were found in long-lived than in aged donors.

In regard to this clonotype: Antigen unknown.

The CDR3 extends over 16 amino acids. CDR1 and CDR2 (germline): DFQATT, SNEGSKA (reference sequence). The germline V and J ends were trimmed by 5 bases and 8 bases, with 25 bases remaining between them. Next came a second PCR, run for about 7 to 12 cycles, which used a sample-barcoded 5' primer along with a J-beta primer mix. Every single cDNA molecule received a tag from a template-switch adaptor with 12 random nucleotides. A single record per CDR3 protein comes from TCRdb applying MiXCR to the 5' RACE reads. The table has about 680,000 distinct CDR3 sequences, more than 40% seen once. The receptor was isolated from a woman aged 60-70 years in good health. This rearrangement joins TRBV20-1 to TRBJ2-1; D is possibly TRBD1 (8 bases). Sequenced material: blood. The CDR3 nucleotides are TGCAGTGCTGCAGGGGGCCCGACTGGCGGGAGCTATGAGCAGTTCTTC. It yields the protein CSAAGGPTGGSYEQFF.